Shown below are 2 T cell receptor beta chains from a single sample sequenced in a study of OX40 agonist ivuxolimab in advanced cancers. Using immunoSEQ multiplex PCR, the repertoire was profiled, and TCRdb retains in-frame clones only, with some absent. Found here are about 77,000 clones, approximately 81% of them singletons; the top ten hold 4.6%. The sequenced sample was CD4+ or CD8+ T cells sorted from blood, obtained in a trial of the OX40 agonist ivuxolimab. The receptors stem from an adult with an advanced solid tumor such as melanoma, head and neck, liver or kidney cancer.

There are a few counts of this clone. V and J are TRBV19 and TRBJ2-7, with D perhaps matching TRBD2 (6 bases). Germline CDR1 LNHDA, CDR2 SQIVND (reference sequence). This CDR3 has 13 amino acids. V was pared by 9 bases and J by 2 bases, with 14 bases between. CDR3: CASGGLATYEQYF. The CDR3 DNA sequence: TGTGCCAGCGGGGGATTAGCCACCTACGAGCAGTACTTC.

This sequence joins TRBV11-3 and TRBJ1-2; 9 bases fit TRBD1. Per the germline V gene, CDR1 is SGHNT and CDR2 is YENEEA. This CDR3 is 15 amino acids long. Unmatched junction bases numbered 9, after V lost 5 bases and J lost 5 bases. In nucleotides, the CDR3 is TGTGCCAGCAGCACCGGGACAGGGCCGGAATATGGCTACACCTTC. Its translation: CASSTGTGPEYGYTF.